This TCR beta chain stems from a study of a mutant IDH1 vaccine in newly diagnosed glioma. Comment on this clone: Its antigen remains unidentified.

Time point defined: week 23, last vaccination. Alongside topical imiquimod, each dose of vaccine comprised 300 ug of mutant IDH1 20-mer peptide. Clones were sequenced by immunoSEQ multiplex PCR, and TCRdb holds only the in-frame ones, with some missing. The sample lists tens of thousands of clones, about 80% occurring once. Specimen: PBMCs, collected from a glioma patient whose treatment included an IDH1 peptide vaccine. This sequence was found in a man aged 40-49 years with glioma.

DNA for the CDR3: TGTGCCAGCAGTTCCCCCGGGGGGACCTCCTACGAGCAGTACTTC. Its translation is CASSSPGGTSYEQYF. The chain joins TRBV28 to TRBJ2-7; 7 bases are shared with TRBD2. Germline-derived CDR1 and CDR2 are MDHEN and SYDVKM. J lost 0 bases, V lost 4 bases, and 6 bases had no gene match. The CDR3 has 15 residues.